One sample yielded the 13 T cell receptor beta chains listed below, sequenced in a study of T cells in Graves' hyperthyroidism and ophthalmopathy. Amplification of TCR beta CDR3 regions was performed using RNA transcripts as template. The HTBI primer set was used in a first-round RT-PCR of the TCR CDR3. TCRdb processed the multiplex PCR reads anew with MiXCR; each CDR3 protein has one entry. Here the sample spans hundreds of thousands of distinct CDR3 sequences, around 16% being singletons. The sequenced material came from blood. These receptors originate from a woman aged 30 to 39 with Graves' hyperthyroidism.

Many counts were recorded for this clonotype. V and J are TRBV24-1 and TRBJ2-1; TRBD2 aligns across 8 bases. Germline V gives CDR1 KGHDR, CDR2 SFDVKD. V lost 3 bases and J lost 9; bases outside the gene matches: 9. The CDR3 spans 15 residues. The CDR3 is CATSDGREVWGEQFF. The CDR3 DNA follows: TGTGCCACCAGTGATGGGCGGGAGGTTTGGGGTGAGCAGTTCTTC.

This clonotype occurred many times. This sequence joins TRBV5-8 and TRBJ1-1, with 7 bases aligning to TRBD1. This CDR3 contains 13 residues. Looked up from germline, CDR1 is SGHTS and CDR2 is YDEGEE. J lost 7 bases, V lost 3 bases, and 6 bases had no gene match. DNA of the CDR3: TGTGCCAGCAGCTCTTACAGGGACAGTGAAGCTTTCTTT. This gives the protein CASSSYRDSEAFF. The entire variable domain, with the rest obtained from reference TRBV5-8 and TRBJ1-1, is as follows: EAGVTQSPTHLIKTRGQQATLRCSPISGHTSVYWYQQALGLGLQFLLWYDEGEERNRGNFPPRFSGRQFPNYSSELNVNALELEDSALYLCASSSYRDSEAFFGQGTRLTVV.

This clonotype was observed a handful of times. This CDR3 is CATLTGGSSGANVLTF. CDR3 sequence (DNA): TGTGCCACCCTGACAGGGGGAAGCTCTGGGGCCAACGTCCTGACTTTC. V usage is TRBV2 and J usage is TRBJ2-6; 9 bases map to TRBD1. V lost 10 bases to trimming and J lost 0 bases; unmatched junction nucleotides: 7. CDR1 and CDR2 (germline): SNHLY, FYNNEI. The CDR3 covers 16 residues.

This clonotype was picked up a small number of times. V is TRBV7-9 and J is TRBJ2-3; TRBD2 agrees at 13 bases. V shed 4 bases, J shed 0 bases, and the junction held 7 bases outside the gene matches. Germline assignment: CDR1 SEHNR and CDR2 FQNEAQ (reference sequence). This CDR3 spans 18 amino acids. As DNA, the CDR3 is TGTGCCAGCAGCTCCTCCGGGACTAGCGGGGATAGCACAGATACGCAGTATTTT. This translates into CASSSSGTSGDSTDTQYF.

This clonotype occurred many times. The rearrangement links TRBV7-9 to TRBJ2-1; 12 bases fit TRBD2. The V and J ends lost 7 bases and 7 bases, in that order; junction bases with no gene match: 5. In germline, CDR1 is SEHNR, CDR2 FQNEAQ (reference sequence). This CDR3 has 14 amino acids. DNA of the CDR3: TGTGCCAGCATCAGGACTAGCGGGGCGAATGAGCAGTTCTTC. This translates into CASIRTSGANEQFF.

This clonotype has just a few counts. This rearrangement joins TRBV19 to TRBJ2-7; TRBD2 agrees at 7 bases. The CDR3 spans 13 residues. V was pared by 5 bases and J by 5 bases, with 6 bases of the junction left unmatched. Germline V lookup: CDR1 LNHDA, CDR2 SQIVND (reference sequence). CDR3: CASSPAGENEQYF. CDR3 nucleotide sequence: TGTGCCAGTAGTCCTGCGGGAGAAAACGAGCAGTACTTC.

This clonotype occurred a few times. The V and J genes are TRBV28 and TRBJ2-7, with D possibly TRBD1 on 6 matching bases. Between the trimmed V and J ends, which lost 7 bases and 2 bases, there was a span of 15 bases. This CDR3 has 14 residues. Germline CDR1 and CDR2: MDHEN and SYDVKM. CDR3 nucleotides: TGTGCCAGCACCTATGAGACAGGCCCCTACGAGCAGTACTTC. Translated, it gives CASTYETGPYEQYF.

For the CDR3, the DNA is TGTGCCAGCAGCCCACATAGGGGGAACTATGGCTACACCTTC. Encoded protein: CASSPHRGNYGYTF. The chain couples TRBV6-2 or TRBV6-3 to TRBJ1-2, with D perhaps matching TRBD1 (6 bases). CDR1 is MNHEY and CDR2 is SVGEGT in the germline V gene. The CDR3 loop spans 14 amino acids. Trimming took 6 bases from V and 2 from J, leaving 13 bases between them.

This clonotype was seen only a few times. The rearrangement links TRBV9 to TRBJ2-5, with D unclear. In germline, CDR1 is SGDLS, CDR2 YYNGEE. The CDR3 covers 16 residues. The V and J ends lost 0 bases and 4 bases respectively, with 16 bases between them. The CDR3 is CASSVGEGRILETQYF. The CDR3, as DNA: TGTGCCAGCAGCGTAGGGGAAGGGCGGATCTTAGAGACCCAGTACTTC.

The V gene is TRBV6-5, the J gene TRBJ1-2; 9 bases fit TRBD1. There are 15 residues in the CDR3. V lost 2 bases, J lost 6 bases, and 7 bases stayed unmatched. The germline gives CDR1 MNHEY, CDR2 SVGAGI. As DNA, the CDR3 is TGTGCCAGCAGTTACAGGGACAGGGAGATTGATGGCTACACCTTC. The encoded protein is CASSYRDREIDGYTF.

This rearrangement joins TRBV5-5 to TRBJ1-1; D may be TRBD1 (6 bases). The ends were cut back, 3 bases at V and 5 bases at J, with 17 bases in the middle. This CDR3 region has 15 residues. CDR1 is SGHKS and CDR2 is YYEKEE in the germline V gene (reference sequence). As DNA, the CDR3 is TGTGCCAGCAGCTCCGATTTCCGGGGGCGAACTGAAGCTTTCTTT. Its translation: CASSSDFRGRTEAFF.

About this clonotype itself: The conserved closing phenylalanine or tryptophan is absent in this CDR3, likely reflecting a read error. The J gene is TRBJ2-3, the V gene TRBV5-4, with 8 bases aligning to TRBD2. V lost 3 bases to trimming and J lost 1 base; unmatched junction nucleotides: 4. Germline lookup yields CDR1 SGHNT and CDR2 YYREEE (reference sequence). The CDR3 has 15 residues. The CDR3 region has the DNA TGTGCCAGCAGCTCAACTAGCGGAGGCACAGATACGCAGTATCTT. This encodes CASSSTSGGTDTQYL.

CDR3 in amino acids: CSARPKGQGIWIYGYTF. CDR3 in DNA: TGCAGTGCTAGGCCGAAGGGACAGGGTATCTGGATCTATGGCTACACCTTC. The chain carries TRBV20-1 and TRBJ1-2; 9 bases line up with TRBD1. The CDR3 spans 17 residues. Germline values: CDR1 DFQATT, CDR2 SNEGSKA (reference sequence). V trimming: 3 bases; J trimming: 4 bases; junction bases outside the gene matches: 15.